This entry lists 17 T cell receptor beta chains sequenced from one sample in a study of cytomegalovirus exposure and HLA in healthy donors. Researchers ran the PCR with 60 Vbeta and 13 Jbeta primers. Only in-frame clones appear in the TCRdb table, and some are missing; sequencing was by immunoSEQ multiplex PCR. The repertoire includes under 140,000 clones, nearly 80% of them detected once, and 1% to 1.5% sits in the top ten. Specimen: PBMCs. These receptors were obtained from a woman aged 25 to 39 in good health and CMV-seronegative.

V usage is TRBV5-1 and J usage is TRBJ1-2, with a tentative D call TRBD1 (5 bases). The V gene's germline CDR1 is SGHRS and CDR2 YFSETQ. The CDR3 runs 14 residues. V dropped 2 bases and J dropped 3 bases, with 11 bases sitting between them. CDR3 bases: TGCGCCAGCAGCTTAGCGGGGCCCGACTATGGCTACACCTTC. Translation gives CASSLAGPDYGYTF.

The rearrangement uses TRBV4-3 and TRBJ2-5, with TRBD2 matching 10 bases. CDR3 size: 17 residues. The junction had 5 bases not matched to a gene; V was cut back by 0 bases and J by 1 base. Germline values: CDR1 LGHNA, CDR2 YSLEER. The CDR3 bases are TGCGCCAGCAGCCAAGAAGTAGCGGGGGGATCCCAAGAGACCCAGTACTTC. It translates to CASSQEVAGGSQETQYF.

This clone turned up a few times. V and J are TRBV28 and TRBJ2-7, with 15 bases that match TRBD2. From germline, CDR1 is MDHEN and CDR2 SYDVKM. V was pared by 6 bases and J by 6 bases, with 6 bases of the junction left unmatched. The CDR3 runs to 15 residues. CDR3: CASSMQGLAGGEQYF. Written as DNA, the CDR3 is TGTGCCAGCAGCATGCAGGGACTAGCGGGAGGCGAGCAGTACTTC. Filled out from reference TRBV28 and TRBJ2-7, the complete variable domain reads DVKVTQSSRYLVKRTGEKVFLECVQDMDHENMFWYRQDPGLGLRLIYFSYDVKMKEKGDIPEGYSVSREKKERFSLILESASTNQTSMYLCASSMQGLAGGEQYFGPGTRLTVT.

The V gene is TRBV28, the J gene TRBJ2-7; weak D call: TRBD1 (5 bases). Germline lookup yields CDR1 MDHEN and CDR2 SYDVKM. V gave up 8 bases and J gave up 4 bases, with 15 bases separating them. The CDR3 totals 13 residues. The CDR3 DNA reads as TGTGCCAGCCGTAGGGGCCTTTCGTACGAGCAGTACTTC. This sequence encodes CASRRGLSYEQYF. Based on the CDR3 plus reference TRBV28 and TRBJ2-7, the full variable domain is DVKVTQSSRYLVKRTGEKVFLECVQDMDHENMFWYRQDPGLGLRLIYFSYDVKMKEKGDIPEGYSVSREKKERFSLILESASTNQTSMYLCASRRGLSYEQYFGPGTRLTVT.

The chain is built from TRBV5-1 and TRBJ1-2; D gene unclear. With 0 bases removed from V and 5 bases from J, the gap between germline ends came to 11 bases. Germline assignment: CDR1 SGHRS and CDR2 YFSETQ. The CDR3 is 14 residues long. CDR3 in DNA: TGCGCCAGCAGCTTGGACGTGGGCGCGTATGGCTACACCTTC. Translating gives CASSLDVGAYGYTF.

The rearrangement joins TRBV15 to TRBJ1-2; the D gene is possibly TRBD1 (6 bases). The ends were cut back, 5 bases at V and 5 bases at J, with 15 bases in the middle. The CDR3 is made up of 14 amino acids. Germline V gene sequence: CDR1 LNHNV, CDR2 YYDKDF (reference sequence). CDR3 DNA sequence: TGTGCCACCAGCCCCCGGGTGGGGGCTTATGGCTACACCTTC. This gives the protein CATSPRVGAYGYTF.

This clone has a single count. J is TRBJ1-1 and V is TRBV19; a possible D gene is TRBD1 (5 bases). Germline CDR1 is LNHDA and CDR2 is SQIVND (reference sequence). V shed 3 bases and J shed 0 bases, with 8 bases lying between them. The CDR3 contains 14 residues. The CDR3 DNA sequence: TGTGCCAGTAGTATTAAGGGGATGAACACTGAAGCTTTCTTT. Amino acid sequence: CASSIKGMNTEAFF.

This clone has just a few counts. The gene calls are TRBV4-1 and TRBJ1-1; the D gene is possibly TRBD1 (5 bases). The CDR3 spans 15 residues. Trimming left V 4 bases short and J 4 bases short, with 16 bases between. From germline, CDR1 is MGHRA and CDR2 YSYEKL. The CDR3 DNA follows: TGCGCCAGCAGCCCCCGCAACGGGGGTGGCACTGAAGCTTTCTTT. Protein product: CASSPRNGGGTEAFF.

The chain couples TRBV25-1 to TRBJ1-1, with 7 bases matching TRBD1. V was pared by 5 bases and J by 0 bases, with 12 bases of the junction left unmatched. The CDR3 is made up of 17 amino acids. Germline V gene sequence: CDR1 MGHDK, CDR2 SYGVNS. This CDR3 reads CASSRAAGGIMNTEAFF. In nucleotides, the CDR3 is TGTGCCAGCAGTCGGGCCGCAGGGGGAATCATGAACACTGAAGCTTTCTTT.

In its sample, this clone was seen a few times. This chain uses TRBV19 with TRBJ2-7, with a tentative D call TRBD2 (6 bases). Between the trimmed V and J ends, which lost 7 bases and 0 bases, there was a span of 13 bases. Germline CDR1 and CDR2: LNHDA and SQIVND (reference sequence). The CDR3 extends over 14 amino acids. This chain's CDR3 is CASKGSGSSYEQYF. Written as DNA, the CDR3 is TGTGCCAGTAAGGGTTCCGGGAGCTCCTACGAGCAGTACTTC.

J is TRBJ1-5 and V is TRBV7-2, with D perhaps matching TRBD1 (5 bases). The CDR3 sequence is 16 residues long. Trimming shortened V by 4 bases and J by 1 base, and 14 bases separated the two germline ends. Germline CDR1 SGHTA, CDR2 FQGNSA. The CDR3 DNA reads as TGTGCCAGCAGCTCGCGGGGGGTGGGGAGCAATCAGCCCCAGCATTTT. Its translation is CASSSRGVGSNQPQHF. Combining the CDR3 with reference TRBV7-2 and TRBJ1-5 gives the whole variable domain GAGVSQSPSNKVTEKGKDVELRCDPISGHTALYWYRQSLGQGLEFLIYFQGNSAPDKSGLPSDRFSAERTGGSVSTLTIQRTQQEDSAVYLCASSSRGVGSNQPQHFGDGTRLSIL.

This chain links TRBV18 with TRBJ2-7, with D possibly being TRBD2 (6 bases). Germline CDR1 is KGHSH and CDR2 is LQKENI. Trimming shortened V by 6 bases and J by 7 bases, and 22 bases separated the two germline ends. The CDR3 loop spans 15 amino acids. CDR3 amino acids: CASSTEHDGGMEQYF. In DNA, the CDR3 is TGTGCCAGCTCGACGGAACATGATGGGGGGATGGAGCAGTACTTC.

The chain combines TRBV6-1 with TRBJ2-3; D is perhaps TRBD1 (5 bases). CDR3 length: 16 residues. CDR1 and CDR2 (germline): MNHNS, SASEGT. V was clipped by 4 bases and J by 1 base, with 15 bases between them. Here the CDR3 DNA reads TGTGCCAGCAGTGTTGGGCAGGGCGTCGGCACAGATACGCAGTATTTT. Its translation is CASSVGQGVGTDTQYF.

The table lists this clone with a few counts. The V call is TRBV2, the J call TRBJ2-4; D perhaps matches TRBD1 (6 bases). V was shortened by 7 bases and J by 0 bases, with 19 bases between the two germline ends. Germline loops: CDR1 SNHLY, CDR2 FYNNEI. CDR3 length: 17 residues. The CDR3 DNA follows: TGTGCCAGCACCTTCAGGGGACGGGTTCTAGCCAAAAACATTCAGTACTTC. This codes for CASTFRGRVLAKNIQYF. Complete variable domain (other parts from reference TRBV2 and TRBJ2-4): EPEVTQTPSHQVTQMGQEVILRCVPISNHLYFYWYRQILGQKVEFLVSFYNNEISEKSEIFDDQFSVERPDGSNFTLKIRSTKLEDSAMYFCASTFRGRVLAKNIQYFGAGTRLSVL.

The sample holds a few counts of this clone. V usage is TRBV6-1 and J usage is TRBJ2-5; tentatively, D is TRBD2 (5 bases). The CDR3 consists of 13 residues. Per germline, CDR1 MNHNS and CDR2 SASEGT. V shed 5 bases and J shed 3 bases, with 10 bases lying between them. The CDR3 is CASSTGIEETQYF. The CDR3 region has the DNA TGTGCCAGCAGTACCGGGATAGAAGAGACCCAGTACTTC.

Written as DNA, the CDR3 is TGCGCCAGCAGCCAAGATCTTGGACAGCGAAATTCACCCCTCCACTTT. Protein: CASSQDLGQRNSPLHF. The rearrangement uses TRBV4-1 and TRBJ1-6; D might be TRBD1 (6 bases). V lost 0 bases and J lost 7, with 13 bases in between. Germline loops: CDR1 MGHRA, CDR2 YSYEKL. This CDR3 region has 16 residues.

J is TRBJ1-5 and V is TRBV10-2; the D is unclear. The CDR3 sequence is 14 residues long. V dropped 8 bases and J dropped 4 bases, with 15 bases sitting between them. Germline values: CDR1 WSHSY, CDR2 SAAADI. CDR3 in DNA: TGCGCCAGCGGCCCTCGGGGAGGAAATCAGCCCCAGCATTTT. Residues: CASGPRGGNQPQHF.